This T cell receptor (beta chain) was captured by sequencing in a study of molecular identifiers for immune sequencing clone quantification. MiXCR, run by TCRdb on the PCR reads, gives a single entry per CDR3 protein. The repertoire holds about half a million distinct CDR3 sequences, with around 23% as singletons. This clonotype has more than one count but fewer than ten. Sequencing was done on a sample of naive CD8+ T cells from blood, with Jurkat cell RNA spiked in. Subset denoted: FACS-sorted CD8+CD4-CCR7+CD45RA+ naive T cells. This TCR was recovered from a human donor in good health. Some libraries in this study had Jurkat cell RNA spiked in.

The CDR3 nucleotides read TGCAGCGTTGAAGATCGATTGCAGACTGGGGAGACCCAGTACTTC. Its translation is CSVEDRLQTGETQYF. The gene calls are TRBV29-1 and TRBJ2-5; D is ambiguous. Germline CDR1 and CDR2: SQVTM and ANQGSEA. Trimming took 0 bases from V and 5 from J, leaving 16 bases between them. The CDR3 covers 15 residues.